This TCR beta chain was observed in a study of cytotoxic CD8 clonotypes in ibrutinib-treated CLL (dated by TCRdb to about 2021). With respect to the entire study: The cohort had over ten relapsed/refractory and some 15 treatment-naive patients; some 17 were IGHV unmutated. Responses were partial in some 24 patients and complete in 2; after median approximately 5.5 years follow-up, roughly 14 stayed in remission and about 12 progressed. Response samples were taken after a median of roughly eleven months on treatment, ranging from 6 to 36 months. Samples averaged about 260,000 productive templates and 94,082 productive rearrangements. Longitudinal samples were obtainable from about 30% of the 86 participants in the trial. Cryopreserved peripheral blood mononuclear cells were obtained before treatment, at response, and at either sustained remission or disease progression. All remission and progressive disease samples were collected while patients were still receiving ibrutinib.

Explained via the paper, the time point label denotes: about a year on ibrutinib. Roughly 2.2 micrograms of genomic DNA were extracted from cryopreserved PBMCs for TCR beta library preparation. High-throughput TCR beta sequencing was performed on longitudinal blood samples from CLL patients receiving ibrutinib monotherapy. The patients took part in an open-label, single-center phase 2 trial of ibrutinib monotherapy. Beyond this particular receptor, the publication reports: At ibrutinib response clonality went up, during sustained remission it held steady, and at progression it dropped back toward baseline. Sustained-remission and progressing patients did not have matched sampling times, and lymph node repertoires were not examined. Baseline clonality exceeded that of age-matched healthy donors and correlated strongly with circulating CD8+ T-cell counts. Public clonotypes were rare and either shrank or stayed stable during treatment, and the rise in clonality at ibrutinib response reflected expansion of private clonotypes.

Taken from cysteine to phenylalanine, the CDR3 has 17 residues. The kept DNA is CDR3 alone, 51 bases in frame from the first base. V trim: 0 bases; J trim: 2 bases; unmatched bases: 9. The germline V gene yields SGHRS for CDR1 and YFSETQ for CDR2. This clone has just a few counts. Its target antigen remains unknown. No per-base quality is available; no much larger clone lies one base away. Each clonotype received, on average, about 10x coverage in deep resolution sequencing performed on a MiSeq, where the target depth lay between 1 in 1 million and 1 in 200,000 T cells. TCR beta libraries were generated with the immunoSEQ hsTCRB Kit. The source study handled its data this way. Data were analyzed with ImmunoSEQ Data Assistant and ImmunoSEQ Analyzer, with V, D and J genes assigned per IMGT definitions. Clonality, which ranges from 0 to 1, was calculated as one minus the normalized Shannon entropy of productive rearrangement frequencies. Only overrepresented clonotypes making up at least 0.05% of each patient's repertoire were included in the public clonotype analysis. About a dozen repertoires from age-matched healthy donors, obtained from immuneACCESS, served as clonality controls. TCRdb retrieved this table from immuneACCESS and kept in-frame rearrangements only. Not all clones are present; in checked studies, unresolved V genes account for under half, and no reason is known for the remainder. V and J calls and clone size are given by that table; D and trimming were obtained from the DNA. The sample profile shows 50,000 to 65,000 clones; around three fifths of them were found once. About 14% of the sample is in the top ten clones.

Sample: PBMCs, taken after 12 months of ibrutinib treatment. The chain is made from TRBV5-1 and TRBJ2-7, and 9 junctional nucleotides match TRBD2. The receptor was derived from a human donor with chronic lymphocytic leukemia. The CDR3: CASSLGSGSGPTYEQYF. At the DNA level, the sequence is TGCGCCAGCAGCTTGGGTAGCGGGAGTGGCCCCACCTACGAGCAGTACTTC.